This TCR beta chain was sequenced in a study of blood T cell repertoires in COVID-19. Study context: The United States, Italy and Spain supplied acute and convalescent COVID-19 samples. PBMCs, B-cell-depleted T cells, or T cells provided the cDNA or gDNA that made up the material.

Original handling: The authors estimated nucleated cell counts from reference gene primer amplification. TCRdb's copy holds only in-frame clones and misses some; the assay was immunoSEQ multiplex PCR. V, J and clone size were drawn from that table, and D and trimming were deduced from the DNA. The sample includes some 250,000 clones, 87% of them seen just once. The sequenced material came from peripheral blood. The clonotype was recovered from a man in his sixties who had recovered from COVID-19.

CDR3 loop: CATSRETGQGYNEQFF. For the CDR3, the DNA is TGTGCCACCAGCAGAGAAACGGGACAGGGGTACAATGAGCAGTTCTTC. V and J are TRBV15 and TRBJ2-1; 10 nucleotides align to TRBD1. V lost 0 bases and J lost 4; bases outside the gene matches: 3. The germline gives CDR1 LNHNV, CDR2 YYDKDF (reference sequence). CDR3 length: 16 amino acids. Variable domain in full (rest from reference TRBV15 and TRBJ2-1): DAMVIQNPRYQVTQFGKPVTLSCSQTLNHNVMYWYQQKSSQAPKLLFHYYDKDFNNEADTPDNFQSRRPNTSFCFLDIRSPGLGDTAMYLCATSRETGQGYNEQFFGPGTRLTVL.